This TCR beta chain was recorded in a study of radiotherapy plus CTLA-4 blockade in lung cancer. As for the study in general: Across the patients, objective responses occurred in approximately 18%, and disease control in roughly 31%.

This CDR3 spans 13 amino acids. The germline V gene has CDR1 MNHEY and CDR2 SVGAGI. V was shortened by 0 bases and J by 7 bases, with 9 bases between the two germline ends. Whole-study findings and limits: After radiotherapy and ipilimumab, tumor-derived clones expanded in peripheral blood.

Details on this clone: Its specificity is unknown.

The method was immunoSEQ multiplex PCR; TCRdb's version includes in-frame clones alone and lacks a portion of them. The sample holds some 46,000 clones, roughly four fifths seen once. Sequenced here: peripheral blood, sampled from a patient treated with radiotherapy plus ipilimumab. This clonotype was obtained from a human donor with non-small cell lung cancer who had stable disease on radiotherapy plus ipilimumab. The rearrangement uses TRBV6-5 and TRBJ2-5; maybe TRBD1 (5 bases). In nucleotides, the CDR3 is TGTGCCAGCAGTTACTCCAGGGATGGGACCCAGTACTTC. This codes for CASSYSRDGTQYF.